Below, one TCR beta chain is given with its context. Its cognate antigen is unknown. The data stem from a study of cytomegalovirus exposure and HLA in healthy donors. Germline V lookup: CDR1 SGHRS, CDR2 YFSETQ. Trimming took 3 bases from V and 2 from J, leaving 15 bases between them. The CDR3 covers 16 residues. Study-wide findings and caveats: Later analysis demonstrated an association between a missense DCLRE1C variant and TCR beta V- and J-gene trimming.

The PCR had 60 Vbeta and 13 Jbeta primers. Clones were sequenced by immunoSEQ multiplex PCR, and TCRdb holds only the in-frame ones, with some missing. The sample holds about 160,000 clones; more than 80% are singletons and the top ten take less than 15%. The sequenced sample was PBMCs. This TCR was sampled from a woman between 50 and 59 years old in good health and CMV-seronegative. The chain carries TRBV5-1 and TRBJ2-1, with a possible D match to TRBD2 (6 bases). CDR3 loop: CASSSAGTLTYNEQFF. The CDR3 bases are TGCGCCAGCAGCTCCGCCGGGACTCTTACCTACAATGAGCAGTTCTTC. The full variable domain, with the rest looked up from reference TRBV5-1 and TRBJ2-1, is KAGVTQTPRYLIKTRGQQVTLSCSPISGHRSVSWYQQTPGQGLQFLFEYFSETQRNKGNFPGRFSGRQFSNSRSEMNVSTLELGDSALYLCASSSAGTLTYNEQFFGPGTRLTVL.